Listed here are 9 T cell receptor beta chains from one sample, sequenced in a study of identical twins. TCRdb re-derived calls from the 5' RACE reads in MiXCR, one entry per CDR3 protein. The sample shows more than 600,000 distinct CDR3 sequences, roughly 20% of them seen only once. This same sample was also taken into another study, of T cells expressing NK-cell markers.

What was sequenced was PBMCs. These receptors were obtained from a young woman in good health.

The chain joins TRBV29-1 to TRBJ2-7; D is possibly TRBD1 or TRBD2 (5 bases each). The CDR3 extends over 15 amino acids. Germline V gene data show CDR1 as SQVTM and CDR2 as ANQGSEA. V lost 0 bases to trimming and J lost 6 bases, with 18 bases between them. DNA for the CDR3: TGCAGCGTTGAAGATGTCGGGACCGCTTCTCGCGAGCAGTACTTC. This codes for CSVEDVGTASREQYF.

This clonotype was recorded a few times. The genes are TRBV6-2 or TRBV6-3 and TRBJ2-1; possibly TRBD2 for D (5 bases). The CDR3 totals 13 residues. V was trimmed by 2 bases and J by 9 bases, leaving 11 bases between them. Germline CDR1 reads MNHEY; CDR2 reads SVGEGT. The DNA of the CDR3 is TGTGCCAGCAGTTACGAGGGAGTTGGTGAGCAGTTCTTC. This codes for CASSYEGVGEQFF.

The DNA of the CDR3 is TGTGCCAGCAGTAACAGGGATACCGGGGAGCTGTTTTTT. As protein: CASSNRDTGELFF. The genes are TRBV7-2 and TRBJ2-2, with D maybe TRBD1 (6 bases). V dropped 6 bases and J dropped 5 bases, with 10 bases sitting between them. The CDR3 extends over 13 amino acids. Germline V gives CDR1 SGHTA, CDR2 FQGNSA.

This clonotype occurred once. The gene calls are TRBV6-5 and TRBJ2-7, with D possibly matching TRBD1 (6 bases). CDR3 length equals 19 residues. V was clipped by 2 bases and J by 0 bases, with 23 bases between them. Germline V gene lookup returns CDR1 MNHEY and CDR2 SVGAGI. The CDR3 nucleotides read TGTGCCAGCAGTTACGGGTTGTCTAGGGGCTCCAGGGGCTCCTACGAGCAGTACTTC. Protein: CASSYGLSRGSRGSYEQYF.

The genes are TRBV11-2 and TRBJ1-2, with TRBD1 as a possible D gene (6 bases). This CDR3 contains 17 residues. Germline V gene sequence: CDR1 SGHAT, CDR2 FQNNGV. V lost 6 bases and J 4 bases, leaving 24 bases between the germline ends. CDR3 coding DNA: TGTGCCAGCAGGAGCCTTGGGGCGGACAGAAATACCTATGGCTACACCTTC. Encoded protein: CASRSLGADRNTYGYTF.

The chain combines TRBV29-1 with TRBJ2-1; maybe TRBD2 (6 bases). Germline-derived CDR1 and CDR2 are SQVTM and ANQGSEA. This CDR3 spans 16 amino acids. V was cut by 7 bases and J by 1 base, with 20 bases left in between. The CDR3 nucleotides are TGCAGCGCCCCCGGGGGACGAGAGCGGTCCTACAATGAGCAGTTCTTC. It specifies CSAPGGRERSYNEQFF.

The chain recombines TRBV21-1 with TRBJ2-1; TRBD2 was called by the table and not checked on the DNA. TRBV21-1 is tagged as a pseudogene. This CDR3 is 18 amino acids long. This CDR3 is CASSKVWVAGGPSGEQFF. The CDR3 nucleotides are TGTGCCAGCAGCAAAGTTTGGGTAGCGGGAGGGCCTAGTGGTGAGCAGTTCTTC.

This clonotype was seen a few times. CDR3 nucleotides: TGTGCCACCAGCAACGGACAGGGAAGACGGGAGCAGTACTTC. Its protein product is CATSNGQGRREQYF. This sequence joins TRBV15 and TRBJ2-7; 8 bases match TRBD1. Trimming took 4 bases from V and 7 from J; bases not matched to a gene: 9. The CDR3 has 14 amino acids. Germline V gene sequence: CDR1 LNHNV, CDR2 YYDKDF (reference sequence).

This sequence joins TRBV20-1 and TRBJ2-6; D possibly matches TRBD1 or TRBD2 (6 bases each). This CDR3 has 15 residues. Germline V gene lookup returns CDR1 DFQATT and CDR2 SNEGSKA (reference sequence). V was shortened by 0 bases and J by 8 bases, with 14 bases between the two germline ends. The CDR3 coding sequence is TGCAGTGCTAGAGATTGGCGGAGGGGGACCAACGTCCTGACTTTC. Its translation is CSARDWRRGTNVLTF.